This T cell receptor (beta chain) emerged from a study of blood T cell repertoires in COVID-19. Study background: The United States, Italy and Spain supplied acute and convalescent COVID-19 samples. PBMCs, B-cell-depleted T cells, or T cells were the source of the cDNA or gDNA that made up the material.

This CDR3 comprises 15 residues. Germline V gene data show CDR1 as DFQATT and CDR2 as SNEGSKA (reference sequence). Between the trimmed V and J ends, which lost 3 bases and 1 base, there was a span of 15 bases. The assay was immunoSEQ multiplex PCR, and TCRdb's table has in-frame clones only and misses some. The repertoire includes hundreds of thousands of clones, roughly 90% of them detected once, and more than 0.95% sits in the top ten. The source of this sequence is a man in his forties or fifties with acute or convalescent COVID-19. Sequencing input: peripheral blood. The genes are TRBV20-1 and TRBJ2-5; D is perhaps TRBD2 (6 bases). Here the CDR3 reads CSASLEGTFQETQYF. In nucleotides, the CDR3 is TGCAGTGCTAGTTTGGAGGGAACTTTCCAAGAGACCCAGTACTTC.